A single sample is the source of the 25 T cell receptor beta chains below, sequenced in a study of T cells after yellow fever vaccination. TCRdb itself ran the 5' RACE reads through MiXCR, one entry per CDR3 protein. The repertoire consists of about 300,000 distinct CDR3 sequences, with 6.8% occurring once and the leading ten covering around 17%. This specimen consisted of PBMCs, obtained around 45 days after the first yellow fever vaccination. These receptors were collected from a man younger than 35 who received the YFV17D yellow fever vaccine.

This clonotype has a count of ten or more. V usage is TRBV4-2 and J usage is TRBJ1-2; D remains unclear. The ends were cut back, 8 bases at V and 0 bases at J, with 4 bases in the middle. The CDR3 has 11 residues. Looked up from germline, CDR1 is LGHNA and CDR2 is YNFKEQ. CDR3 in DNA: TGTGCCAGCGGACCTAACTATGGCTACACCTTC. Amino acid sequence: CASGPNYGYTF.

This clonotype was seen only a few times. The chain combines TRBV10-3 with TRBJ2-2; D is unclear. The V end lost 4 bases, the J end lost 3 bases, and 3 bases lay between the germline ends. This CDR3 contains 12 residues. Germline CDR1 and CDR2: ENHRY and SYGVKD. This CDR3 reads CAISVDTGELFF. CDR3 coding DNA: TGTGCCATCAGTGTAGACACCGGGGAGCTGTTTTTT.

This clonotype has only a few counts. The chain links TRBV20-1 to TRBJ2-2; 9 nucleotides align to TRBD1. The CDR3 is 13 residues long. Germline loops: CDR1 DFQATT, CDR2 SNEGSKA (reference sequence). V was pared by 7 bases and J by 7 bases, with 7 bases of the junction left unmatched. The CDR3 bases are TGCAGTGGTCGGACAGGGGATCACGGGGAGCTGTTTTTT. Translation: CSGRTGDHGELFF.

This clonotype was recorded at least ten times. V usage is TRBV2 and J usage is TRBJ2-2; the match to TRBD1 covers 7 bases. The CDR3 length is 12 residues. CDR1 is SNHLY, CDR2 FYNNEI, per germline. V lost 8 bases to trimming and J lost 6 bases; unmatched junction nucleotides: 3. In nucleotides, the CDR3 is TGTGCCAGCGTCCAGGGGGCCGGGGAGCTGTTTTTT. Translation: CASVQGAGELFF. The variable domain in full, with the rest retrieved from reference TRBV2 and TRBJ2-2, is EPEVTQTPSHQVTQMGQEVILRCVPISNHLYFYWYRQILGQKVEFLVSFYNNEISEKSEIFDDQFSVERPDGSNFTLKIRSTKLEDSAMYFCASVQGAGELFFGEGSRLTVL.

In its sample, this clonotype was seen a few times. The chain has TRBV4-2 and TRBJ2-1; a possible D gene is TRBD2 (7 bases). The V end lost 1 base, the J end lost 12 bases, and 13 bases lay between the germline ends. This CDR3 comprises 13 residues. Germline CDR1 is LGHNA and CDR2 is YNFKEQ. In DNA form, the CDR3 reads TGTGCCAGCAGCCAAGGAGGGGGGGGTGTGCAGTTCTTC. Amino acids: CASSQGGGGVQFF.

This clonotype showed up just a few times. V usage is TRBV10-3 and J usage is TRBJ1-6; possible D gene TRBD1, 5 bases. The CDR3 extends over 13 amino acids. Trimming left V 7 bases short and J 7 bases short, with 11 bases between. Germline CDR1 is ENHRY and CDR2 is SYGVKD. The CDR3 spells CAIKGRLNSPLHF. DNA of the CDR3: TGTGCCATCAAGGGACGTCTAAATTCACCCCTCCACTTT.

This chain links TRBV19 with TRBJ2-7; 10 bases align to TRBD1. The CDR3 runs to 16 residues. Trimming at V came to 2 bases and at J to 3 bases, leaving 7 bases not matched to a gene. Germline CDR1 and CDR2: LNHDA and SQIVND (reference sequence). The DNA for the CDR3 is TGTGCCAGTAGTATAATACCCGGGACAGGGGACTACGAGCAGTACTTC. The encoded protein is CASSIIPGTGDYEQYF.

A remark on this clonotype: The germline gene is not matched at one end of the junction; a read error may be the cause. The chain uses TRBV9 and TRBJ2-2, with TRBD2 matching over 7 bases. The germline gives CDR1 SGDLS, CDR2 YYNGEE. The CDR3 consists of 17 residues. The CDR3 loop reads CANSILSGVSATGELFF. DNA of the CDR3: TGTGCCAACAGCATACTGAGCGGGGTCTCGGCCACCGGGGAGCTGTTTTTT.

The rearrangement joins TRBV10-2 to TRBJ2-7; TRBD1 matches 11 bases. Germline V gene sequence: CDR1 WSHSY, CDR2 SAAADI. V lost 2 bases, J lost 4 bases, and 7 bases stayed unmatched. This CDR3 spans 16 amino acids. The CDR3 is CASSEPGQGALYEQYF. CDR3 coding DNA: TGCGCCAGCAGTGAGCCCGGACAGGGGGCTTTATACGAGCAGTACTTC.

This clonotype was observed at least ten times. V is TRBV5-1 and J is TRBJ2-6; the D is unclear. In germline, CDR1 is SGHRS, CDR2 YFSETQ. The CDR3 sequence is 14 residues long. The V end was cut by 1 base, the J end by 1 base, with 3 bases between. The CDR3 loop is CASSLWSGANVLTF. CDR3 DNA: TGCGCCAGCAGCTTGTGGTCTGGGGCCAACGTCCTGACTTTC.

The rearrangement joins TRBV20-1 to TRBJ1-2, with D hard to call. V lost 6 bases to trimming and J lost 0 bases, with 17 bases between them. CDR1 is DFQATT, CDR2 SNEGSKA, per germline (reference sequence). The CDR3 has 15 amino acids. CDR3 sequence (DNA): TGCAGTGCCGCGCGGGGAAACACCGCTAACTATGGCTACACCTTC. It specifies CSAARGNTANYGYTF.

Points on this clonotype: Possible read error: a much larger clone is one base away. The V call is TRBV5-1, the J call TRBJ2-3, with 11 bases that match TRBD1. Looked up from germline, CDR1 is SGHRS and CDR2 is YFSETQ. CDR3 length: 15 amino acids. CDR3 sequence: CASSLGTGGTDTRYF. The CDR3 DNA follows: TGCGCCAGCAGCTTGGGGACAGGGGGCACAGATACGCGGTATTTT.

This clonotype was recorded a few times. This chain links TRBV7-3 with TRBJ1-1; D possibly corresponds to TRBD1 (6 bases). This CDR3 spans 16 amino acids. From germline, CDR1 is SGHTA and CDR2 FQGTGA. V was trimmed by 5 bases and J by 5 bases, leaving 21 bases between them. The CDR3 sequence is CASSPHQAGGGTEAFF. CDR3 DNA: TGTGCCAGCAGCCCCCACCAAGCGGGGGGCGGGACTGAAGCTTTCTTT.

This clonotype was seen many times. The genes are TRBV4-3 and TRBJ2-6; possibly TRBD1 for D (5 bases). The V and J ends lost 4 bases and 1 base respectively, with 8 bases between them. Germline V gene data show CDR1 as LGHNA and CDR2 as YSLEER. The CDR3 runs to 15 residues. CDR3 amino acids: CASSRQGSGANVLTF. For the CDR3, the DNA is TGCGCCAGCAGCCGTCAGGGTTCTGGGGCCAACGTCCTGACTTTC.

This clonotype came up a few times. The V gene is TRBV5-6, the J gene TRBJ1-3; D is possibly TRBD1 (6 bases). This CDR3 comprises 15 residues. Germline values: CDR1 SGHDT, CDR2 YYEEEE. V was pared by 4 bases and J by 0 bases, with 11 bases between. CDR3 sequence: CASSVGGHSGNTIYF. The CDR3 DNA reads TGTGCCAGCAGCGTAGGGGGGCACTCTGGAAACACCATATATTTT.

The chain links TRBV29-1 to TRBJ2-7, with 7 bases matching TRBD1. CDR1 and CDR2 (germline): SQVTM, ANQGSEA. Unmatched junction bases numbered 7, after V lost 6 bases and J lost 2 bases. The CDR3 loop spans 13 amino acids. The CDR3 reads CSVRTGAAYEQYV. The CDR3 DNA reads TGCAGCGTACGGACAGGAGCGGCCTACGAGCAGTACGTC.

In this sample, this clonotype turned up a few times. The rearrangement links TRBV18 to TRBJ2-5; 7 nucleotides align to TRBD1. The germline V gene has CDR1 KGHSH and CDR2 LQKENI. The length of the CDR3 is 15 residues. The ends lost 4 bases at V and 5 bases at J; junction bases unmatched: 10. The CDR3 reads CASSQLTTGLETQYF. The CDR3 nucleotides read TGTGCCAGCTCACAACTGACGACAGGGTTGGAGACCCAGTACTTC.

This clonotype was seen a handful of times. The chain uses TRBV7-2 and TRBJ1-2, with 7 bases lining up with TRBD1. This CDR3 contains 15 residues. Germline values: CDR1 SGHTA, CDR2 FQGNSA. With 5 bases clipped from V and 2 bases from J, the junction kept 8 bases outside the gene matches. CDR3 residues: CASSTLTGFNYGYTF. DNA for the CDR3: TGTGCCAGCAGCACTCTGACAGGGTTCAACTATGGCTACACCTTC.

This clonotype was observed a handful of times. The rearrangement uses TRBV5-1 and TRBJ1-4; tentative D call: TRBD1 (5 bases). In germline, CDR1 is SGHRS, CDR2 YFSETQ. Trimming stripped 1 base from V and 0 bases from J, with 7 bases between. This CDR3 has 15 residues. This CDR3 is CASSLRGTTNEKLFF. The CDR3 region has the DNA TGCGCCAGCAGCTTGAGGGGAACAACTAATGAAAAACTGTTTTTT.

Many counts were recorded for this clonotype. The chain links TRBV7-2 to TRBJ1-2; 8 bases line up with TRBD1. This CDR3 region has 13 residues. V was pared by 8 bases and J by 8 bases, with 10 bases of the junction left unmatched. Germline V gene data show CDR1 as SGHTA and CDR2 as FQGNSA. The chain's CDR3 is CASLLDRARGYTF. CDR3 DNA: TGTGCCAGCTTATTGGACAGGGCTCGCGGCTACACCTTC.

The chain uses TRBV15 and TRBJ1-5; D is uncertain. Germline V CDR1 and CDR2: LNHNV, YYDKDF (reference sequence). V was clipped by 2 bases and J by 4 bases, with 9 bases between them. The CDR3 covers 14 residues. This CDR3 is CATSRPPGNQPQHF. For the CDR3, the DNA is TGTGCCACCAGCAGACCCCCGGGGAATCAGCCCCAGCATTTT.

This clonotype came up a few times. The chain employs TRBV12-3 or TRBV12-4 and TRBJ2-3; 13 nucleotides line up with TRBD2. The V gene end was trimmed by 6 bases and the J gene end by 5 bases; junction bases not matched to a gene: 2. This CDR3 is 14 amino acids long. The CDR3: CASSRTSGGDTQYF. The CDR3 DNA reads TGTGCCAGCAGCCGGACTAGCGGGGGAGATACGCAGTATTTT.

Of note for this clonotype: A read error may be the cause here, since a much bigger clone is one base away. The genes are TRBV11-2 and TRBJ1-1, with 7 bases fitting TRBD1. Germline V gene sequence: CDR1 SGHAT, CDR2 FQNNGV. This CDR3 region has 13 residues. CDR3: CTSSSTGSTEAFF. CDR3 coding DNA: TGTACCAGCAGCTCGACAGGGTCCACTGAAGCTTTCTTT.

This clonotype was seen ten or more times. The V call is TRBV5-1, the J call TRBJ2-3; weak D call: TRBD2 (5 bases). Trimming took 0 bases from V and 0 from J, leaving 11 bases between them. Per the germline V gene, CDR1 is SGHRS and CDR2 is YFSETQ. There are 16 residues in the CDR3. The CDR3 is CASSLAQRKSTDTQYF. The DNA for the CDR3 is TGCGCCAGCAGCTTGGCCCAGCGGAAAAGCACAGATACGCAGTATTTT.

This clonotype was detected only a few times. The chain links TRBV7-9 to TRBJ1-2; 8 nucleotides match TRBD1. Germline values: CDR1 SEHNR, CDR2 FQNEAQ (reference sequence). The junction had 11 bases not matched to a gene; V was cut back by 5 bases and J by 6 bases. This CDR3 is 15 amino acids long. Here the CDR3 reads CASSGRQGRWDGYTF. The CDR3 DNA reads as TGTGCCAGCAGCGGACGACAGGGGAGGTGGGATGGCTACACCTTC.